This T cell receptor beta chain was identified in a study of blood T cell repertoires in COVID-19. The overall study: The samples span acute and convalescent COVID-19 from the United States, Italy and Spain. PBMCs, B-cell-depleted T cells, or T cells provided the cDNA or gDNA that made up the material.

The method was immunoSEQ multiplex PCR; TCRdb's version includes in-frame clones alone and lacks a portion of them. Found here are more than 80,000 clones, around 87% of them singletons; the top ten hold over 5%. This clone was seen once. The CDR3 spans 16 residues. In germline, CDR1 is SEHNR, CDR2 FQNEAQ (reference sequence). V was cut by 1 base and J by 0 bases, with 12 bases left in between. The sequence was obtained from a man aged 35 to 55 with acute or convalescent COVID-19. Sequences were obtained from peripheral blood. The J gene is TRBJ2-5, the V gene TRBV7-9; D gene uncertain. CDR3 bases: TGTGCCAGCAGCTTAGGTCAGAACCCGTACCAAGAGACCCAGTACTTC. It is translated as CASSLGQNPYQETQYF.